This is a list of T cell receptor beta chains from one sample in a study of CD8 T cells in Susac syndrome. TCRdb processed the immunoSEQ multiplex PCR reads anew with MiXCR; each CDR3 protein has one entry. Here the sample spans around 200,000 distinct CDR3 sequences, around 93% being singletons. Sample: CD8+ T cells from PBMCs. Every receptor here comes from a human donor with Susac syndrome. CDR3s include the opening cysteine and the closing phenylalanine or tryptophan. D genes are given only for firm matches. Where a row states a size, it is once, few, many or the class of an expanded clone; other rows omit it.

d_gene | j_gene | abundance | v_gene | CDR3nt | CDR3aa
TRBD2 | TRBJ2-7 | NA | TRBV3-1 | TGTGCCAGCAGCCAAGGGGCTAGCGGGGGAGTCGAGCAGTACTTC | CASSQGASGGVEQYF
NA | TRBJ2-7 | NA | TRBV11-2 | TGTGCCAGCAGCCAACGACTAGGGGACGAGCAGTACTTC | CASSQRLGDEQYF
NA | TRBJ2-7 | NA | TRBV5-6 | TGTGCCAGCAGCAATACCAGGGGTTCCTACGAGCAGTACTTC | CASSNTRGSYEQYF
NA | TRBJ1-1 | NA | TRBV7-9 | TGTGCCAGCAGCTTAGGAGCCGACCAAGGGCCGCCTGAAGCTTTCTTT | CASSLGADQGPPEAFF
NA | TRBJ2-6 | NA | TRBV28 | TGTGCCAGCAGCAAATACTATGACTCGAGCTCTGGGGCCAACGTCCTGACTTTC | CASSKYYDSSSGANVLTF
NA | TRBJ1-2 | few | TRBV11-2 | TGTGCCAGCAGCGTCGACAGCTATGGCTACACCTTC | CASSVDSYGYTF
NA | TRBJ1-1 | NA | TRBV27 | TGTGCCAGCAGTTCGCCCCGGGTTAGTTATGAAGCTTTCTTT | CASSSPRVSYEAFF
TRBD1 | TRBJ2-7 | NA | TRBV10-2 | TGCGCCAGCAGTGAGTCTGAGGGGGCCAACTACGAGCAGTACTTC | CASSESEGANYEQYF
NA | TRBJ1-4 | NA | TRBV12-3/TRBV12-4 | TGTGCCAGCAGTTTGGACGGATTTAGGGAAAAACTGTTTTTT | CASSLDGFREKLFF
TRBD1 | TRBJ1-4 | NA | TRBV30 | TGTGCCTGGAGGCTACAGGGGAAGGAAGAAAAACTGTTTTTT | CAWRLQGKEEKLFF
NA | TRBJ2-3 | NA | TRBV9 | TGTGCCAGCAGCGTACTAATCACAGATACGCAGTATTTT | CASSVLITDTQYF
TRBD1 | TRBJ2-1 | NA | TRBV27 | TGTGCCAGCAGATCCGGGACAGGGCTCAATGAGCAGTTCTTC | CASRSGTGLNEQFF
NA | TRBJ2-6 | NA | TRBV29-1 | TGCAGCGTCAACAGGGACTCTGGGGCCAACGTCCTGACTTTC | CSVNRDSGANVLTF
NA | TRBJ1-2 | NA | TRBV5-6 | TGTGCCAGCAGTAGAGACTGGGGAGACTATGGCTACACCTTC | CASSRDWGDYGYTF
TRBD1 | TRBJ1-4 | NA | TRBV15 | TGTGCCACCAGCCCTGATGGGACAGGCCCTAATGAAAAACTGTTTTTT | CATSPDGTGPNEKLFF
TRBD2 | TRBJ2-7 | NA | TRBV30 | TGTGCCTGGAGGGAAGGCCCGCTAGCGGGGCCCCCCTACGAGCAGTACTTC | CAWREGPLAGPPYEQYF
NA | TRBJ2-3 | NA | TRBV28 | TGTGCCAGCAGCGCACCCCTAGGGCAGTATTTT | CASSAPLGQYF
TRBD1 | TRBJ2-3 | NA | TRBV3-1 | TGTGCCAGCAGCCAAGAGGGACAGGCACCAGATACGCAGTATTTT | CASSQEGQAPDTQYF
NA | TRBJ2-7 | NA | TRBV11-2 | TGTGCCAGCAGCTTAGCGGGGGCTAAAGAGCAGTACTTC | CASSLAGAKEQYF
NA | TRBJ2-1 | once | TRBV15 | TGTGCCACCACCGCTCGGGGGCAGGGGGAGCAGTTCTTC | CATTARGQGEQFF
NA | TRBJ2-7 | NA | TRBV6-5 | TGTGCCAGCAGTTACTCTGGGCCAGACTACGAGCAGTACTTC | CASSYSGPDYEQYF
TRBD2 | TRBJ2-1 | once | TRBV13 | TGTGCCAGCAGCAGGGGACTAGTTGCTGAGCAGTTCTTC | CASSRGLVAEQFF
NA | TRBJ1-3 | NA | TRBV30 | TGTGCCTGGAGTAGAAAGACCGCTGGAAACACCATATATTTT | CAWSRKTAGNTIYF
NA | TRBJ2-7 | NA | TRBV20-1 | TGCAGTGTTCAGACAGGGACTACCTACGAGCAGTACTTC | CSVQTGTTYEQYF
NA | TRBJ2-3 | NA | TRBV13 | TGTGCCAGCTCCCTCCCAGTGGCGGCAGATACGCAGTATTTT | CASSLPVAADTQYF
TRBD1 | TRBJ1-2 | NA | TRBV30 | TGTGCCTGGGGACAGGGGCTTGGCTATGGCTACACCTTC | CAWGQGLGYGYTF
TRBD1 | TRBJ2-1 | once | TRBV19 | TGTGCCAGTAGTATAGGCGACAGGGCCGATGAGCAGTTCTTC | CASSIGDRADEQFF
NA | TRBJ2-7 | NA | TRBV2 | TGTGCCAGCAGTGGACACGACACTAACTTCTACGAGCAGTACTTC | CASSGHDTNFYEQYF
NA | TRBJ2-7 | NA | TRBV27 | TGTGCCAGCAGTCCCCTGACAGGTAGCTACGAGCAGTACTTC | CASSPLTGSYEQYF
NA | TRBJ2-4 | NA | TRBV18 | TGTGCCAGCTCACCAGGAGGTGGGGTCAAAAACATTCAGTACTTC | CASSPGGGVKNIQYF
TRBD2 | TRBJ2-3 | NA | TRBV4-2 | TGTGCCAGCAGCCTTGGACTAGCGGGAGGTCCAGGGCCGGATACGCAGTATTTT | CASSLGLAGGPGPDTQYF
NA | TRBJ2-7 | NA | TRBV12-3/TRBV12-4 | TGTGCCAGCAGCCCGCTCCGAGCTAGTGAAGAGCAGTACTTC | CASSPLRASEEQYF
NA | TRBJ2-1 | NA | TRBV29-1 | TGCAGCGTTGAAGGGGGCGGGAATGAGCAGTTCTTC | CSVEGGGNEQFF
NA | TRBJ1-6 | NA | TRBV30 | TGTGCCTGGAGTGGACAGACTAATTCACCCCTCCACTTT | CAWSGQTNSPLHF
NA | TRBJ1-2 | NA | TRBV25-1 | TGTGCCAGCACCTCAAGGATACCACTTCGGAGGAGGGGTTCTGGCTACACCTTC | CASTSRIPLRRRGSGYTF
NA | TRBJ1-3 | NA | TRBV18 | TGTGCCAGCTCACGTCAGGGATCTGGAAACACCATATATTTT | CASSRQGSGNTIYF
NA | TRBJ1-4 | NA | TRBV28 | TGTGCCAGCGGCCAGGGCAGCGAAAAACTGTTTTTT | CASGQGSEKLFF
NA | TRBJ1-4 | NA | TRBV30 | TGTGCCTGGAGTGTAGGAGGGGTCGGGGTCGAAAAACTGTTTTTT | CAWSVGGVGVEKLFF
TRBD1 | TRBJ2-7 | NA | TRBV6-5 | TGTGCCAGCAGTTACTCAATCCCGGGACAGGGAGCCTACGAGCAGTACTTC | CASSYSIPGQGAYEQYF
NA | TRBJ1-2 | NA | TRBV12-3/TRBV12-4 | TGTGCCAGCAATTCGGGCAGAGGCTATGGCTACACCTTC | CASNSGRGYGYTF
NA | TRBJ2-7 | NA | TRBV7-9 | TGTGCCAGCAGTGGGACTCCAACCGGGACAGCCTACGAGCAGTACTTC | CASSGTPTGTAYEQYF
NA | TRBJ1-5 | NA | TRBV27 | TGTGCCAGCAGTTTATTCACAGGGACCCAGCCCCAGCATTTT | CASSLFTGTQPQHF
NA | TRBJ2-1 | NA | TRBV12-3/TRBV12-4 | TGTGCCAGCAGTTCCCATAGCCTTTCGGGAACACGGAAGTTCTTC | CASSSHSLSGTRKFF
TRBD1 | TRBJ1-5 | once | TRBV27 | TGTGCCAGCAGTTTCCTCGGGACAGGGGATCAGCCCCAGCATTTT | CASSFLGTGDQPQHF
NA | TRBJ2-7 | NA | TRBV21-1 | TGTGCCAGCAGCAACGCTGGAGGACAGGGGGTTGGCGAGCAGTACTTC | CASSNAGGQGVGEQYF
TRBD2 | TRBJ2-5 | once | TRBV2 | TGTGCCAGCAGTGCGGGAACTAGCGGGGGGGCTTGGGAGACCCAGTACTTC | CASSAGTSGGAWETQYF
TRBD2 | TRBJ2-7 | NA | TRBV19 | TGTGCCAGTGGACGGGGGGGTAACTACGAGCAGTACTTC | CASGRGGNYEQYF
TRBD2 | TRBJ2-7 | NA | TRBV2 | TGTGCCAGCAGAGCGGGAGGGCCTAACGAGCAGTACTTC | CASRAGGPNEQYF
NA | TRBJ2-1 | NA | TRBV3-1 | TGTGCCAGCAGCCAAGATGGGCTGTTATACAATGAGCAGTTCTTC | CASSQDGLLYNEQFF
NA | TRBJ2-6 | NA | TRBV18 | TGTGCCAGCTCACCAGTGGCTTTGTCTGGGGCCAACGTCCTGACTTTC | CASSPVALSGANVLTF
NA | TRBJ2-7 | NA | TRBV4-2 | TGTGCCAGCAGCCAAGATACCGGGGCGCCCTACGAGCAGTACTTC | CASSQDTGAPYEQYF
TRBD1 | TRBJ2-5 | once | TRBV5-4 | TGTGCCAGCAAAGATGAACCGACAGGGGAAGAGACCCAGTACTTC | CASKDEPTGEETQYF
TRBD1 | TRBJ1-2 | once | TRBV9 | TGTGCCAGCAGCGTAGGAAGGGACAGGGCTAACTATGGCTACACCTTC | CASSVGRDRANYGYTF
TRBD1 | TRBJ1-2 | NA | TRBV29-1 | TGCAGCGTTCGGGGGTCGGGACAGGGGCCTGGTGGCTACACCTTC | CSVRGSGQGPGGYTF
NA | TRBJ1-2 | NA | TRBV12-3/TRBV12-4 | TGTGCCAGCAGTTCACAGGGAACGGGCGGCTACACCTTC | CASSSQGTGGYTF
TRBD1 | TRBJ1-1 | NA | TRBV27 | TGTGCCAGCAGTACCTTACAGGGGTGGACTGAAGCTTTCTTT | CASSTLQGWTEAFF
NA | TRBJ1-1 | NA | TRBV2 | TGTGCCAGCAGTGAAGGCCCGGGGGCCACTGAAGCTTTCTTT | CASSEGPGATEAFF
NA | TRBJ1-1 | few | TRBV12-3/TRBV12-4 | TGTGCCAGCAGTTTTGAGAACACTGAAGCTTTCTTT | CASSFENTEAFF
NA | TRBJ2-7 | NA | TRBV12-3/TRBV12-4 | TGTGCCAGCAGTTTACAGGTGCTATACGAGCAGTACTTC | CASSLQVLYEQYF